These 29 T cell receptor beta chains were all obtained from the same sample, sequenced in a study of T-cell memory formation after mild COVID-19 (dated by TCRdb to about 2021). Library generation was performed with 5' RACE. Sequencing used an Illumina NovaSeq 6000. TCRdb reran the public reads through fastp at Q25 and MiXCR, keeping productive beta chains. Every distinct CDR3 protein forms one entry, paired with its most common genes and DNA. The sample records some 190,000 distinct CDR3 sequences, around 16% of which are singletons. 2% to 2.5% of the sample belongs to the ten largest clones. The material sequenced was PBMCs or a T cell subset sorted from them (not recorded which). These receptors came from an adult woman who had mild COVID-19 (a few samples of this study predate the infection). The sample titles of this study are shuffled in the database, so cell type and time point are left out; the donor was told from shared clones.

The CDR3: CASSRTWEVNEQFF. CDR3 DNA: TGTGCCAGCAGTAGGACGTGGGAGGTCAATGAGCAGTTCTTC. J is TRBJ2-1 and V is TRBV2, with D possibly being TRBD2 (6 bases). The CDR3 extends over 14 amino acids. Deletions cut 5 bases from V and 6 bases from J, with 14 bases between. The germline V gene has CDR1 SNHLY and CDR2 FYNNEI.

This clonotype was detected many times. This chain links TRBV7-2 with TRBJ2-7; D may be TRBD2 (6 bases). V was cut by 6 bases and J by 2 bases, with 17 bases left in between. The CDR3 runs 15 residues. Germline CDR1 is SGHTA and CDR2 is FQGNSA. The CDR3 DNA sequence: TGTGCCAGCAGACCTGGGACTGCTGGTACCTACGAGCAGTACTTC. Encoded protein: CASRPGTAGTYEQYF.

The chain is built from TRBV7-2 and TRBJ2-1; TRBD1 matches 11 bases. In germline, CDR1 is SGHTA, CDR2 FQGNSA. V dropped 6 bases and J dropped 9; count of bases not matched to a gene: 7. The CDR3 runs 14 residues. DNA for the CDR3: TGTGCCAGCAGTTCTACCGGGACAGGGGGTGAGCAGTTCTTC. Translating it yields CASSSTGTGGEQFF.

The CDR3 reads CASSLGGGRTGELFF. The CDR3 nucleotides read TGCGCCAGCAGCCTCGGAGGGGGGCGCACCGGGGAGCTGTTTTTT. The chain couples TRBV5-1 to TRBJ2-2; D is perhaps TRBD1 or TRBD2 (6 bases each). The CDR3 consists of 15 residues. CDR1 is SGHRS and CDR2 is YFSETQ in the germline V gene. Trimming stripped 4 bases from V and 4 bases from J, with 14 bases between.

The chain uses TRBV19 and TRBJ1-4, with 7 nucleotides matching TRBD1. Trimming took 9 bases from V and 4 from J; bases not matched to a gene: 5. This CDR3 has 13 amino acids. CDR1 LNHDA and CDR2 SQIVND come from the germline V gene (reference sequence). As DNA, the CDR3 is TGTGCCAGCCGGGACAGACGTAATGAAAAACTGTTTTTT. This encodes CASRDRRNEKLFF.

The table lists this clonotype with a few counts. This chain connects TRBV5-1 to TRBJ2-1; TRBD1 might be the D (6 bases). Germline V gene lookup returns CDR1 SGHRS and CDR2 YFSETQ. The CDR3 spans 17 residues. V was pared by 4 bases and J by 2 bases, with 19 bases between. The CDR3 region is CASSPGPTPGAYNEQFF. In DNA form, the CDR3 reads TGCGCCAGCAGCCCGGGACCTACCCCAGGGGCCTACAATGAGCAGTTCTTC.

The chain has TRBV7-2 and TRBJ2-5; TRBD2 agrees at 8 bases. CDR3 length: 17 amino acids. V gave up 7 bases and J gave up 1 base; unmatched junction bases: 14. From germline, CDR1 is SGHTA and CDR2 FQGNSA. CDR3 loop: CASMLIRPSGFQETQYF. In DNA form, the CDR3 reads TGTGCCAGCATGCTCATACGACCTAGCGGGTTCCAAGAGACCCAGTACTTC.

The V call is TRBV20-1, the J call TRBJ2-5; 9 nucleotides align to TRBD2. This CDR3 contains 16 residues. In germline, CDR1 is DFQATT, CDR2 SNEGSKA (reference sequence). Trimming removed 6 bases from V and 5 bases from J; junction bases left unmatched: 16. CDR3 in amino acids: CSAERGSGGLIETQYF. In DNA form, the CDR3 reads TGCAGTGCCGAGAGGGGTAGCGGGGGCCTCATTGAGACCCAGTACTTC.

This clonotype was observed many times. This sequence joins TRBV7-3 and TRBJ2-3; TRBD2 matches at 7 bases. Germline V gene lookup returns CDR1 SGHTA and CDR2 FQGTGA. V shed 4 bases and J 5 bases; nucleotides not matched to a gene: 6. The CDR3 loop spans 14 amino acids. In DNA, the CDR3 is TGTGCCAGCAGCTCGTCGGGGAGGGGAGATACGCAGTATTTT. Translated: CASSSSGRGDTQYF.

There are a few counts of this clonotype. This chain uses TRBV7-9 with TRBJ1-4; no definite D call. V lost 5 bases, J lost 3 bases, and 19 bases lay in between. CDR3 length equals 17 residues. CDR1 and CDR2 from the germline V gene are SEHNR and FQNEAQ (reference sequence). The DNA for the CDR3 is TGTGCCAGCAGCCCTCCCGCCGGGGAGGTGGCTAATGAAAAACTGTTTTTT. This translates into CASSPPAGEVANEKLFF.

The chain uses TRBV30 and TRBJ2-1; 9 bases match TRBD1. The CDR3 runs to 16 residues. The germline gives CDR1 GTSNPN, CDR2 SVGIG (reference sequence). V shed 2 bases and J 4 bases; nucleotides not matched to a gene: 9. The CDR3, as DNA: TGTGCCTGGAGTACTGGGGACAGGGTGCGGTACAATGAGCAGTTCTTC. Amino acids: CAWSTGDRVRYNEQFF. The whole variable domain, filled in from reference TRBV30 and TRBJ2-1, reads SQTIHQWPATLVQPVGSPLSLECTVEGTSNPNLYWYRQAAGRGLQLLFYSVGIGQISSEVPQNLSASRPQDRQFILSSKKLLLSDSGFYLCAWSTGDRVRYNEQFFGPGTRLTVL.

The V gene is TRBV16, the J gene TRBJ1-2; D is unclear. The CDR3 runs 14 residues. CDR1 KGHSY and CDR2 FQNENV come from the germline V gene. V lost 4 bases and J lost 7, with 16 bases in between. The CDR3 DNA sequence: TGTGCCAGCAGCCCCCTTAACGGCGGAGCTGGCTACACCTTC. Protein sequence: CASSPLNGGAGYTF.

The V gene is TRBV5-1, the J gene TRBJ2-2; 8 positions agree with TRBD2. CDR1 and CDR2 from the germline V gene are SGHRS and YFSETQ. J gave up 3 bases and V 5 bases, and 9 bases lay outside the gene matches. The CDR3 is 16 amino acids. CDR3: CASSYLAGTDTGELFF. CDR3 nucleotide sequence: TGCGCCAGCAGTTATCTAGCGGGTACTGACACCGGGGAGCTGTTTTTT.

A few counts support this clonotype. J is TRBJ2-3 and V is TRBV13; no clear D. The CDR3 contains 13 residues. The germline gives CDR1 PRHDT, CDR2 FYEKMQ (reference sequence). The germline V and J ends were trimmed by 6 bases and 2 bases, with 9 bases remaining between them. CDR3 sequence reads: CASSMEDTDTQYF. In DNA form, the CDR3 reads TGTGCCAGCAGTATGGAAGACACAGATACGCAGTATTTT.

The genes are TRBV7-3 and TRBJ2-1; 10 nucleotides line up with TRBD2. Germline CDR1 reads SGHTA; CDR2 reads FQGTGA. V lost 5 bases to trimming and J lost 10 bases; unmatched junction nucleotides: 11. The CDR3 is made up of 15 amino acids. The chain's CDR3 is CASSLQRGGPREQFF. The CDR3 DNA follows: TGTGCCAGCAGCCTCCAGCGGGGGGGACCACGGGAGCAGTTCTTC.

This rearrangement joins TRBV12-3 or TRBV12-4 to TRBJ2-1; TRBD2 is a possible D gene (5 bases). This CDR3 contains 16 residues. The ends were cut back, 4 bases at V and 4 bases at J, with 17 bases in the middle. In nucleotides, the CDR3 is TGTGCCAGCAGTTCTCTCCTCCAGCGGAGTTACAATGAGCAGTTCTTC. Translating gives CASSSLLQRSYNEQFF.

This clonotype has more than one count but fewer than ten. V gene TRBV7-2 combines with J gene TRBJ2-5, with 8 bases fitting TRBD2. Germline V gene data show CDR1 as SGHTA and CDR2 as FQGNSA. The CDR3 totals 15 residues. V shed 6 bases and J 2 bases; nucleotides not matched to a gene: 8. The CDR3: CASSPRLALQETQYF. The DNA of the CDR3 is TGTGCCAGCAGTCCAAGACTAGCGCTACAAGAGACCCAGTACTTC.

This clonotype showed up just a few times. The chain recombines TRBV7-2 with TRBJ1-5; possibly TRBD1 for D (5 bases). Germline values: CDR1 SGHTA, CDR2 FQGNSA. V dropped 7 bases and J dropped 3 bases, with 13 bases sitting between them. CDR3 length: 14 amino acids. DNA for the CDR3: TGTGCCAGCACCCAAGGGGTGCCCAATCAGCCCCAGCATTTT. Translated, it gives CASTQGVPNQPQHF. The full variable domain, in which reference TRBV7-2 and TRBJ1-5 provide the parts outside the CDR3, is GAGVSQSPSNKVTEKGKDVELRCDPISGHTALYWYRQSLGQGLEFLIYFQGNSAPDKSGLPSDRFSAERTGGSVSTLTIQRTQQEDSAVYLCASTQGVPNQPQHFGDGTRLSIL.

This rearrangement joins TRBV30 to TRBJ1-2; a weak D match, TRBD1 (6 bases). Deletions cut 2 bases from V and 1 base from J, with 17 bases between. The CDR3 length is 16 residues. Per the germline V gene, CDR1 is GTSNPN and CDR2 is SVGIG (reference sequence). In nucleotides, the CDR3 is TGTGCCTGGAGTTTTATCGGGACATCGATTAACTATGGCTACACCTTC. It codes for CAWSFIGTSINYGYTF.

The chain employs TRBV6-1 and TRBJ2-7; a possible D gene is TRBD1 (6 bases). With 6 bases removed from V and 2 bases from J, the gap between germline ends came to 14 bases. The CDR3 has 14 residues. Germline-derived CDR1 and CDR2 are MNHNS and SASEGT. CDR3 bases: TGTGCCAGCAGAACCGGGACACCACCCTACGAGCAGTACTTC. Its translation is CASRTGTPPYEQYF.

The V and J genes are TRBV2 and TRBJ2-5; 10 bases match TRBD2. Germline V lookup: CDR1 SNHLY, CDR2 FYNNEI. There are 17 residues in the CDR3. Unmatched junction bases numbered 7, after V lost 2 bases and J lost 1 base. The CDR3 spells CASSESRASGGQETQYF. In nucleotides, the CDR3 is TGTGCCAGCAGTGAATCCCGGGCTAGCGGGGGCCAAGAGACCCAGTACTTC.

The chain uses TRBV10-3 and TRBJ1-2; 8 bases map to TRBD1. V lost 4 bases and J lost 3; bases outside the gene matches: 4. This CDR3 spans 14 amino acids. Germline V lookup: CDR1 ENHRY, CDR2 SYGVKD. CDR3 amino acids: CAISGQGKDYGYTF. The CDR3 nucleotides read TGTGCCATCAGTGGACAGGGGAAGGACTATGGCTACACCTTC.

The sample holds a few counts of this clonotype. V is TRBV5-1 and J is TRBJ2-3; unclear D gene. The V gene lost 4 bases and the J gene lost 2 bases, with 14 bases spanning the gap. This CDR3 region has 15 residues. Germline-derived CDR1 and CDR2 are SGHRS and YFSETQ. The CDR3 nucleotides read TGCGCCAGCAGCCCTGGTGTCGTTTACACAGATACGCAGTATTTT. Translation gives CASSPGVVYTDTQYF. The variable domain in full, with the rest retrieved from reference TRBV5-1 and TRBJ2-3, is KAGVTQTPRYLIKTRGQQVTLSCSPISGHRSVSWYQQTPGQGLQFLFEYFSETQRNKGNFPGRFSGRQFSNSRSEMNVSTLELGDSALYLCASSPGVVYTDTQYFGPGTRLTVL.

There are a few counts of this clonotype. V gene TRBV5-1 combines with J gene TRBJ2-1; TRBD1 aligns across 10 bases. CDR1 and CDR2 from the germline V gene are SGHRS and YFSETQ. Losses at the gene ends were 1 base for V and 9 bases for J; bases not matched to a gene: 7. This CDR3 spans 15 amino acids. CDR3 sequence: CASSLKGTGEGEQFF. In DNA form, the CDR3 reads TGCGCCAGCAGCTTGAAGGGGACAGGGGAGGGTGAGCAGTTCTTC.

This clonotype has just a few counts. The chain links TRBV18 to TRBJ1-1; no definite D call. The germline V gene encodes CDR1 KGHSH and CDR2 LQKENI. Trimming cost V 2 bases and J 1 base, with 8 bases left between them. This CDR3 region has 14 residues. This CDR3 is CASSPGRKNTEAFF. CDR3 bases: TGTGCCAGCTCACCAGGGAGGAAGAACACTGAAGCTTTCTTT. The full variable domain, its missing parts supplied by reference TRBV18 and TRBJ1-1, is NAGVMQNPRHLVRRRGQEARLRCSPMKGHSHVYWYRQLPEEGLKFMVYLQKENIIDESGMPKERFSAEFPKEGPSILRIQQVVRGDSAAYFCASSPGRKNTEAFFGQGTRLTVV.

The chain couples TRBV7-6 to TRBJ2-1; D gene unclear. V lost 5 bases to trimming and J lost 4 bases, with 15 bases between them. The CDR3 loop spans 15 amino acids. Germline V lookup: CDR1 SGHVS, CDR2 FNYEAQ. The CDR3 loop is CASSQHGLQYNEQFF. The DNA of the CDR3 is TGTGCCAGCAGCCAACACGGGCTCCAATACAATGAGCAGTTCTTC.

This clonotype showed up many times. CDR3 region: CSATRTFNNEQFF. CDR3 DNA: TGCAGTGCTACTCGGACTTTCAACAATGAGCAGTTCTTC. V usage is TRBV20-1 and J usage is TRBJ2-1; perhaps TRBD2 as D (5 bases). The CDR3 length is 13 residues. The germline V gene encodes CDR1 DFQATT and CDR2 SNEGSKA (reference sequence). V lost 4 bases to trimming and J lost 5 bases, with 12 bases between them.

The V call is TRBV20-1, the J call TRBJ2-7; 8 positions match TRBD1. V shed 3 bases, J shed 7 bases, and the junction held 11 bases outside the gene matches. Germline V gene data show CDR1 as DFQATT and CDR2 as SNEGSKA (reference sequence). The CDR3 contains 14 residues. In nucleotides, the CDR3 is TGCAGTGCTAGGTCAGACAGGGGCGGGCTGGAGCAGTACTTC. Protein: CSARSDRGGLEQYF.

This clonotype occurred a few times. The CDR3 region is CASSLAGGSDNSPLHF. CDR3 DNA: TGCGCCAGCAGCTTGGCCGGGGGCTCGGATAATTCACCCCTCCACTTT. J is TRBJ1-6 and V is TRBV5-1; TRBD1 is a possible D gene (6 bases). The CDR3 contains 16 residues. V shed 0 bases and J shed 5 bases, with 12 bases lying between them. Per the germline V gene, CDR1 is SGHRS and CDR2 is YFSETQ.